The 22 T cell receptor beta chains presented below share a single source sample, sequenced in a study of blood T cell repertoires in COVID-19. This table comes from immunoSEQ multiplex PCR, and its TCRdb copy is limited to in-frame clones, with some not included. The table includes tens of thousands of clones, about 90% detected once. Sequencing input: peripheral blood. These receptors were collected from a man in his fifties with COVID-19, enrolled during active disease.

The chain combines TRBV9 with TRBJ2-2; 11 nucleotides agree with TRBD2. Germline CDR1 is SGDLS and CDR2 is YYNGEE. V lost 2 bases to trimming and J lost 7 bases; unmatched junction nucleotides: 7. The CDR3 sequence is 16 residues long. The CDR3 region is CASSVRSSGGNGELFF. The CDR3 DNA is TGTGCCAGCAGCGTGCGGTCTAGCGGGGGGAACGGGGAGCTGTTTTTT.

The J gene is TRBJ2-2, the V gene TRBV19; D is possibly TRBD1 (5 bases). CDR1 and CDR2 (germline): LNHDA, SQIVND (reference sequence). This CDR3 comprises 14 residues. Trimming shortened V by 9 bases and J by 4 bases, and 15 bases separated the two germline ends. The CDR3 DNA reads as TGTGCCAGGGGGTGGGGTCAGGGCACCGGGGAGCTGTTTTTT. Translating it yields CARGWGQGTGELFF.

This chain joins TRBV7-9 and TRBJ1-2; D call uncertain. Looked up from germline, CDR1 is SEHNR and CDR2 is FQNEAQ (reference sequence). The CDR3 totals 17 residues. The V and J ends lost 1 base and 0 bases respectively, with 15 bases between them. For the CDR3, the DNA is TGTGCCAGCAGCTTAGAATCCTGGAGGGTAGCTAACTATGGCTACACCTTC. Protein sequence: CASSLESWRVANYGYTF.

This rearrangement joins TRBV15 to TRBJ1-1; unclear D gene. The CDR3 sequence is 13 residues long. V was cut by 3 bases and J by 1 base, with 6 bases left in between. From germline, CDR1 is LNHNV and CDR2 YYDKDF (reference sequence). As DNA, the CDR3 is TGTGCCACCAGCAGCGGAGGGAACACTGAAGCTTTCTTT. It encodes CATSSGGNTEAFF.

CDR3 sequence: CASSLSGVSGNTIYF. The CDR3, as DNA: TGTGCCAGCAGCCTCTCCGGGGTGTCTGGAAACACCATATATTTT. The genes are TRBV3-1 (or the pseudogene TRBV3-2) and TRBJ1-3; D remains ambiguous. Germline CDR1 LGHDT, CDR2 YNNKEL (reference sequence). Trimming removed 4 bases from V and 1 base from J, with 11 bases in between. The CDR3 has 15 residues.

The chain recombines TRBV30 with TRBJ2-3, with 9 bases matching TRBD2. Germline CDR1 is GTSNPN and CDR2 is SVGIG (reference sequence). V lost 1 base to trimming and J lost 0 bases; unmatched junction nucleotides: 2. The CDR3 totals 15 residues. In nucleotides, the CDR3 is TGTGCCTGGAGTGGCGGGGGGGGTAGCACAGATACGCAGTATTTT. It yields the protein CAWSGGGGSTDTQYF.

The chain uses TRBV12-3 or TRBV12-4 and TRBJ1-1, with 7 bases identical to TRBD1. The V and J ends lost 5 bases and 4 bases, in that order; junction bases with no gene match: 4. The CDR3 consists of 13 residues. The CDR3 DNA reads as TGTGCCAGCAGTCCACACAGGGGCACTGAAGCTTTCTTT. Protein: CASSPHRGTEAFF.

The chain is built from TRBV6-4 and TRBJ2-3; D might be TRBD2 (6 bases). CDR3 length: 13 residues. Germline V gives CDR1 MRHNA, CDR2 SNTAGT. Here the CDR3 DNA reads TGTGCTGCCCCGGGACTTATCACAGATACGCAGTATTTT. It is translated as CAAPGLITDTQYF.

The CDR3 region has the DNA TGTGCCAGCAGTTACCGGACCGGGACAGGGCCTTCACCCCTCCACTTT. It specifies CASSYRTGTGPSPLHF. This chain connects TRBV6-5 to TRBJ1-6; TRBD1 matches 9 bases. The germline gives CDR1 MNHEY, CDR2 SVGAGI. This CDR3 is built from 16 residues. V shed 2 bases and J 9 bases; nucleotides not matched to a gene: 8.

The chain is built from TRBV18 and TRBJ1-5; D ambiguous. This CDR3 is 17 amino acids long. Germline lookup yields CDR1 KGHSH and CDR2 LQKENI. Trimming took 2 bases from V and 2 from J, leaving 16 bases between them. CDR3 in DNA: TGTGCCAGCTCACCAGTGACTATAGCCCCGGGCAATCAGCCCCAGCATTTT. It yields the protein CASSPVTIAPGNQPQHF.

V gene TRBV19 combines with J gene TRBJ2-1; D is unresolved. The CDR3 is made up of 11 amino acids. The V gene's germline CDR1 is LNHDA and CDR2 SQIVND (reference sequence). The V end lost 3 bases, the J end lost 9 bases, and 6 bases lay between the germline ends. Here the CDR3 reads CASSIGSEQFF. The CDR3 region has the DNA TGTGCCAGTAGTATTGGCTCTGAGCAGTTCTTC.

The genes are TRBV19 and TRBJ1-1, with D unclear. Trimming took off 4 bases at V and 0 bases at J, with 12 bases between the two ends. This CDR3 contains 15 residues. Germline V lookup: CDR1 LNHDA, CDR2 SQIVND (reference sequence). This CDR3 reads CASSRAGDLNTEAFF. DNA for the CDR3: TGTGCCAGTAGTAGAGCTGGAGATTTGAACACTGAAGCTTTCTTT. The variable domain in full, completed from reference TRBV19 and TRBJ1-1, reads DGGITQSPKYLFRKEGQNVTLSCEQNLNHDAMYWYRQDPGQGLRLIYYSQIVNDFQKGDIAEGYSVSREKKESFPLTVTSAQKNPTAFYLCASSRAGDLNTEAFFGQGTRLTVV.

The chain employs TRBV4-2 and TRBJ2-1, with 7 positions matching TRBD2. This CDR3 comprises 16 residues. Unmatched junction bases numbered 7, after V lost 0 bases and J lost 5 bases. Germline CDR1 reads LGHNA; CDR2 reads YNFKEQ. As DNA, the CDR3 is TGTGCCAGCAGCCAAGATCGGAACGGGGGGAACAATGAGCAGTTCTTC. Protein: CASSQDRNGGNNEQFF.

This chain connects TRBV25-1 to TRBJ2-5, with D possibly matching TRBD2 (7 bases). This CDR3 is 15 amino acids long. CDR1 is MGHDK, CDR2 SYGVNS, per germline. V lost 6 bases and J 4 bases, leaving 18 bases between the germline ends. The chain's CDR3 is CASRRGGGPRETQYF. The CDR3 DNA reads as TGTGCCAGCAGGCGAGGGGGGGGGCCTCGAGAGACCCAGTACTTC.

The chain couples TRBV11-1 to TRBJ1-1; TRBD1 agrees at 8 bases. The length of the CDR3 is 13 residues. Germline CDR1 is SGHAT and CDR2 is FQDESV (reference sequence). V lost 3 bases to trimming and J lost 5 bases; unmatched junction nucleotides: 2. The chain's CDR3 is CASSFDRGTEAFF. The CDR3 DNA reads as TGTGCCAGCAGCTTCGACAGGGGAACTGAAGCTTTCTTT.

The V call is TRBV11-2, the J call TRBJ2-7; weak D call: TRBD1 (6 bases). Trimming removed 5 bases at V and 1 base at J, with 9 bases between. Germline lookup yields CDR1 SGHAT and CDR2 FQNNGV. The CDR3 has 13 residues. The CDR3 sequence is CASSGQGSYEQYF. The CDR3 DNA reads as TGTGCCAGCAGCGGTCAGGGGTCCTACGAGCAGTACTTC. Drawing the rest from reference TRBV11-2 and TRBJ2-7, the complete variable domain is EAGVAQSPRYKIIEKRQSVAFWCNPISGHATLYWYQQILGQGPKLLIQFQNNGVVDDSQLPKDRFSAERLKGVDSTLKIQPAKLEDSAVYLCASSGQGSYEQYFGPGTRLTVT.

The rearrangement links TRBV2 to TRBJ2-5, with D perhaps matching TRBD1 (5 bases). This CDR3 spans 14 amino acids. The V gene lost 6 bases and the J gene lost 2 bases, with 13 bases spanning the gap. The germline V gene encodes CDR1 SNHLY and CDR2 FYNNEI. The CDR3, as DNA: TGTGCCAGCAGCTACAGACAGCTACAAGAGACCCAGTACTTC. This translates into CASSYRQLQETQYF.

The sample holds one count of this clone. The DNA for the CDR3 is TGTGCCACCTCCCGTGCGGTACACGGGGCTTTCTTT. Translation: CATSRAVHGAFF. The rearrangement links TRBV19 to TRBJ1-1; D not certain. Deletions cut 10 bases from V and 11 bases from J, with 20 bases between. This CDR3 is built from 12 residues. Germline V CDR1 and CDR2: LNHDA, SQIVND (reference sequence).

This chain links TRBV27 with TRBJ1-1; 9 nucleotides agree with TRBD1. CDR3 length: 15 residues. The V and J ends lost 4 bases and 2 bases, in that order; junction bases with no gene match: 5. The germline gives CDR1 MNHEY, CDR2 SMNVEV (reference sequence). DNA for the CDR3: TGTGCCAGCAGTTCGGGGACAGGGAGAAACACTGAAGCTTTCTTT. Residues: CASSSGTGRNTEAFF.

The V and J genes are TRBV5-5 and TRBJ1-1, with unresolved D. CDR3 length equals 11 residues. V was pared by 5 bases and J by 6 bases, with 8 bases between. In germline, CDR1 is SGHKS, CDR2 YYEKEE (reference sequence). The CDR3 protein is CASRSGSEAFF. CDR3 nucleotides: TGTGCCAGCAGATCTGGCTCTGAAGCTTTCTTT.

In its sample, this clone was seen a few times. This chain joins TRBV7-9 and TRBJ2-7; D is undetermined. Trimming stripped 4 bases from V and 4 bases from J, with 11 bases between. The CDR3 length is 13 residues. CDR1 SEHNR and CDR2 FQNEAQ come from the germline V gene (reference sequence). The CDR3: CASSSPSSYEQYF. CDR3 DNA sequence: TGTGCCAGCAGCTCCCCTTCTTCTTACGAGCAGTACTTC.

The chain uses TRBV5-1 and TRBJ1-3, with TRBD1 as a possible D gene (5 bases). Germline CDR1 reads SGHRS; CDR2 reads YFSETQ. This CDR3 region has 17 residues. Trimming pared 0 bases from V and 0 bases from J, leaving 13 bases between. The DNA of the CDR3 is TGCGCCAGCAGCTTGGTCGGGGGTACTAGCTCTGGAAACACCATATATTTT. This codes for CASSLVGGTSSGNTIYF.